Sequencing of this T cell receptor beta chain was carried out in a study of PD-L1 blockade in urothelial cancer. Study in general: Peripheral blood specimens exhibited a median yield of around 140,000 T cells.

Time point in this sample: pretreatment peripheral blood. Here immunoSEQ multiplex PCR was the method, and the copy in TCRdb shows in-frame clones only, minus some. There are 130,000 or so clones in the sample; approximately 88% occur only once, and about 2.9% lies in the top ten. The sequence was collected from a man between 45 and 60 years old with urothelial cancer. Sample: PBMCs, taken around atezolizumab (anti-PD-L1) treatment.

The CDR3 region has the DNA TGTGCCAGCATGGGGACAACCTATGAAGCTTTCTTT. Residues: CASMGTTYEAFF. The genes are TRBV2 and TRBJ1-1; D possibly corresponds to TRBD1 (6 bases). The CDR3 spans 12 residues. The V gene's germline CDR1 is SNHLY and CDR2 FYNNEI. V gave up 7 bases and J gave up 7 bases, with 13 bases separating them.